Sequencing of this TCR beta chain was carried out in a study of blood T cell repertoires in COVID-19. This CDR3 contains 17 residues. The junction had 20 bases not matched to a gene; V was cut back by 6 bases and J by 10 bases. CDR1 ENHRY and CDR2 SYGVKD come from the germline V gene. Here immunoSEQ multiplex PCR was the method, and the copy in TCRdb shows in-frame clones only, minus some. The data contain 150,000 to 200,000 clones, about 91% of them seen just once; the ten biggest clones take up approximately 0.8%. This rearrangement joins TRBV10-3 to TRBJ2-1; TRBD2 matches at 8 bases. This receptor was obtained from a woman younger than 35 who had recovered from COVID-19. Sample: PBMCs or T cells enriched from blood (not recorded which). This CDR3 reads CAISQVAGGPRTTEQFF. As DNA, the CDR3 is TGTGCCATCAGCCAAGTTGCGGGAGGTCCTAGGACAACCGAGCAGTTCTTC.